The 3 T cell receptor beta chains given below trace back to one sample, sequenced in a study of T cells in Graves' hyperthyroidism and ophthalmopathy. TCR beta CDR3 sequences were amplified from RNA transcripts. Using the HTBI primer set, a first-round RT-PCR was run on the TCR CDR3. TCRdb itself ran the multiplex PCR reads through MiXCR, one entry per CDR3 protein. The sample has around 690,000 distinct CDR3 sequences; 15% to 20% are singletons. The sequenced sample consisted of blood. The receptors originated from a man over 45 with Graves' hyperthyroidism.

This chain joins TRBV28 and TRBJ1-1; D is possibly TRBD1 (6 bases). The CDR3 is made up of 12 amino acids. V was cut by 6 bases and J by 11 bases, with 16 bases left in between. Germline V gene lookup returns CDR1 MDHEN and CDR2 SYDVKM. The CDR3 loop reads CASRAPGHRAFF. The CDR3 DNA reads as TGTGCCAGCAGAGCCCCGGGACATCGGGCTTTCTTT.

This clonotype has a count of ten or more. The rearrangement uses TRBV12-3 or TRBV12-4 and TRBJ2-7; 8 nucleotides align to TRBD2. V trimming: 6 bases; J trimming: 5 bases; junction bases outside the gene matches: 12. The CDR3 runs 15 residues. The chain's CDR3 is CASSPERESINEQYF. CDR3 DNA: TGTGCCAGCAGCCCCGAGCGGGAGTCTATAAACGAGCAGTACTTC.

This clonotype has ten or more counts. This chain connects TRBV28 to TRBJ1-5, with D hard to call. Looked up from germline, CDR1 is MDHEN and CDR2 is SYDVKM. Trimming took 6 bases from V and 3 from J, leaving 3 bases between them. The CDR3 extends over 11 amino acids. CDR3 residues: CASSTNQPQHF. CDR3 bases: TGTGCCAGCAGCACCAATCAGCCCCAGCATTTT.